Below are 30 T cell receptor beta chains sequenced from a single sample in a study of T cell changes during pregnancy in multiple sclerosis. This table comes from immunoSEQ multiplex PCR, and its TCRdb copy is limited to in-frame clones, with some not included. This repertoire shows about 38,000 clones, around 92% found once; its top ten account for roughly 12%. The input for sequencing was CD8+ T cells from peripheral blood mononuclear cells, taken after pregnancy. Source of these receptors: a female donor with multiple sclerosis, enrolled in a pregnancy study.

This clone was seen once. The gene calls are TRBV2 and TRBJ1-5; no reliable D call. Per the germline V gene, CDR1 is SNHLY and CDR2 is FYNNEI. The CDR3 contains 15 residues. The V end lost 8 bases, the J end lost 0 bases, and 14 bases lay between the germline ends. CDR3 loop: CASSDQVYSNQPQHF. The CDR3 DNA follows: TGTGCCAGCTCCGATCAGGTTTATAGCAATCAGCCCCAGCATTTT.

This chain connects TRBV7-9 to TRBJ1-3; D unclear. The CDR3 totals 15 residues. Trimming pared 2 bases from V and 0 bases from J, leaving 8 bases between. Germline V CDR1 and CDR2: SEHNR, FQNEAQ (reference sequence). Written as DNA, the CDR3 is TGTGCCAGCAGCTTACGCGTAAGCTCTGGAAACACCATATATTTT. It codes for CASSLRVSSGNTIYF.

This clone appeared a single time. The V gene is TRBV11-2, the J gene TRBJ2-7; possible D gene TRBD1, 5 bases. In germline, CDR1 is SGHAT, CDR2 FQNNGV. This CDR3 is 13 amino acids long. Trimming removed 5 bases at V and 7 bases at J, with 15 bases between. The DNA for the CDR3 is TGTGCCAGCAGCCAAAGACAGAGTAGGGAGCAGTACTTC. Protein: CASSQRQSREQYF. The full variable domain, with the rest looked up from reference TRBV11-2 and TRBJ2-7, is EAGVAQSPRYKIIEKRQSVAFWCNPISGHATLYWYQQILGQGPKLLIQFQNNGVVDDSQLPKDRFSAERLKGVDSTLKIQPAKLEDSAVYLCASSQRQSREQYFGPGTRLTVT.

V is TRBV4-1 and J is TRBJ1-2; 7 nucleotides line up with TRBD1. The CDR3 contains 17 residues. The J segment lost 1 base and the V segment lost 4 bases, leaving 12 bases of the junction unmatched. Germline CDR1 and CDR2: MGHRA and YSYEKL. The CDR3 loop reads CASSPYPGAGGNYGYTF. The CDR3 DNA follows: TGCGCCAGCAGCCCCTACCCAGGGGCAGGGGGTAACTATGGCTACACCTTC.

The chain is built from TRBV6-5 and TRBJ1-4; weak D call: TRBD1 (6 bases). V was pared by 5 bases and J by 12 bases, with 19 bases between. Germline V gene lookup returns CDR1 MNHEY and CDR2 SVGAGI. The CDR3 consists of 14 residues. This CDR3 is CASSARTARVELFF. CDR3 coding DNA: TGTGCCAGCAGTGCCCGGACAGCCCGGGTGGAACTGTTTTTT.

This clone was seen a single time. V gene TRBV15 combines with J gene TRBJ1-2, with a possible D match to TRBD1 (5 bases). Germline V gene data show CDR1 as LNHNV and CDR2 as YYDKDF (reference sequence). The CDR3 runs 15 residues. Trimming pared 4 bases from V and 0 bases from J, leaving 12 bases between. The CDR3 coding sequence is TGTGCCACCAGCAAGTCCAGGGAAGCTAACTATGGCTACACCTTC. Protein sequence: CATSKSREANYGYTF. The full variable domain, in which reference TRBV15 and TRBJ1-2 provide the parts outside the CDR3, is DAMVIQNPRYQVTQFGKPVTLSCSQTLNHNVMYWYQQKSSQAPKLLFHYYDKDFNNEADTPDNFQSRRPNTSFCFLDIRSPGLGDTAMYLCATSKSREANYGYTFGSGTRLTVV.

The chain has TRBV6-8 and TRBJ1-1; possible D gene TRBD1, 5 bases. V shed 3 bases and J shed 0 bases, with 14 bases lying between them. This CDR3 has 16 amino acids. CDR1 is MNHGY, CDR2 SAAAGT, per germline. The CDR3 is CASSYNRPKMNTEAFF. The DNA of the CDR3 is TGTGCCAGCAGTTATAACAGGCCGAAAATGAACACTGAAGCTTTCTTT.

V and J are TRBV7-6 and TRBJ2-3; unclear D gene. The V end lost 1 base, the J end lost 6 bases, and 11 bases lay between the germline ends. CDR3 length equals 14 residues. Germline V CDR1 and CDR2: SGHVS, FNYEAQ. CDR3 residues: CASSLGAAPDTQYF. The CDR3 DNA follows: TGTGCCAGCAGCTTAGGGGCAGCTCCGGATACGCAGTATTTT.

This chain joins TRBV7-9 and TRBJ2-4, with D maybe TRBD2 (6 bases). The CDR3 consists of 13 residues. V was clipped by 5 bases and J by 9 bases, with 14 bases between them. Per the germline V gene, CDR1 is SEHNR and CDR2 is FQNEAQ (reference sequence). The CDR3 reads CASSPRGTGIQYF. The CDR3 DNA reads as TGTGCCAGCAGCCCCCGGGGGACGGGCATTCAGTACTTC.

The genes are TRBV9 and TRBJ2-3; 8 positions match TRBD1. CDR1 and CDR2 from the germline V gene are SGDLS and YYNGEE. The CDR3 consists of 16 residues. J lost 3 bases, V lost 0 bases, and 6 bases had no gene match. The CDR3 DNA sequence: TGTGCCAGCAGCGTAGAGGGGACAGGAGTTACAGATACGCAGTATTTT. Translation: CASSVEGTGVTDTQYF.

The V gene is TRBV7-6, the J gene TRBJ2-1; D remains unclear. Germline lookup yields CDR1 SGHVS and CDR2 FNYEAQ. V was clipped by 5 bases and J by 3 bases, with 20 bases between them. The CDR3 runs to 17 residues. The CDR3 spells CASSRSVASLYYNEQFF. The CDR3 DNA reads TGTGCCAGCAGCCGGAGCGTCGCGAGCCTCTACTACAATGAGCAGTTCTTC.

The DNA for the CDR3 is TGTGCCAGCAGCTTAGGGGAGCTACAGGGAAATCCCCACGAGCAGTACTTC. It encodes CASSLGELQGNPHEQYF. This sequence joins TRBV7-9 and TRBJ2-7; tentatively, D is TRBD1 (6 bases). Germline V CDR1 and CDR2: SEHNR, FQNEAQ (reference sequence). Trimming shortened V by 1 base and J by 5 bases, and 21 bases separated the two germline ends. The CDR3 length is 17 residues. Full variable domain (rest looked up from reference TRBV7-9 and TRBJ2-7): DTGVSQNPRHKITKRGQNVTFRCDPISEHNRLYWYRQTLGQGPEFLTYFQNEAQLEKSRLLSDRFSAERPKGSFSTLEIQRTEQGDSAMYLCASSLGELQGNPHEQYFGPGTRLTVT.

Only one count was recorded for this clone. The gene calls are TRBV5-4 and TRBJ2-7; 10 nucleotides align to TRBD1. CDR1 is SGHNT, CDR2 YYREEE, per germline (reference sequence). The V gene end was trimmed by 2 bases and the J gene end by 5 bases; junction bases not matched to a gene: 10. The CDR3 is 16 amino acids. CDR3 sequence reads: CASSFPRQGAFNEQYF. The CDR3 DNA is TGTGCCAGCAGCTTTCCACGACAGGGGGCATTCAACGAGCAGTACTTC.

The chain carries TRBV18 and TRBJ2-7; 13 nucleotides match TRBD2. The CDR3 is 15 amino acids. With 4 bases clipped from V and 3 bases from J, the junction kept 3 bases outside the gene matches. In germline, CDR1 is KGHSH, CDR2 LQKENI. The CDR3 bases are TGTGCCAGCTCACTTCGGACTAGCGGGAGCTACGAGCAGTACTTC. It specifies CASSLRTSGSYEQYF. The full variable domain, in which reference TRBV18 and TRBJ2-7 provide the parts outside the CDR3, is NAGVMQNPRHLVRRRGQEARLRCSPMKGHSHVYWYRQLPEEGLKFMVYLQKENIIDESGMPKERFSAEFPKEGPSILRIQQVVRGDSAAYFCASSLRTSGSYEQYFGPGTRLTVT.

The chain uses TRBV10-1 and TRBJ2-1; 7 positions match TRBD2. After removal of 5 bases from V and 0 bases from J, the junction contained 7 bases not matched to a gene. The CDR3 runs to 16 residues. Germline assignment: CDR1 WNHNN and CDR2 SYGVQD (reference sequence). CDR3 nucleotides: TGCGCCAGCAGTACCCTAGCGGCCAGCTCCTACAATGAGCAGTTCTTC. Translated: CASSTLAASSYNEQFF.

The CDR3 sequence is CASSGTGLNTGELFF. In nucleotides, the CDR3 is TGTGCCAGCAGTGGGACAGGGTTGAACACCGGGGAGCTGTTTTTT. The chain couples TRBV2 to TRBJ2-2, with 8 bases aligning to TRBD1. V was clipped by 4 bases and J by 1 base; unmatched bases: 2. Germline loops: CDR1 SNHLY, CDR2 FYNNEI. CDR3 length equals 15 residues.

This clone was found once. V gene TRBV6-5 combines with J gene TRBJ1-1; 7 bases fit TRBD1. Per the germline V gene, CDR1 is MNHEY and CDR2 is SVGAGI. J gave up 5 bases and V 2 bases, and 11 bases lay outside the gene matches. There are 16 residues in the CDR3. CDR3 sequence reads: CASSYRGSGGKTEAFF. CDR3 DNA: TGTGCCAGCAGTTACAGGGGGTCAGGGGGTAAGACTGAAGCTTTCTTT.

The J gene is TRBJ2-5, the V gene TRBV11-2; possibly TRBD1 for D (6 bases). CDR3 length: 12 residues. CDR1 and CDR2 (germline): SGHAT, FQNNGV. The V gene lost 6 bases and the J gene lost 11 bases, with 16 bases spanning the gap. The CDR3 reads CASRLGHRQQYF. CDR3 DNA sequence: TGTGCCAGCAGACTGGGACACAGGCAACAGTACTTC.

This clone was found a few times. V and J are TRBV15 and TRBJ1-1, with D hard to call. This CDR3 is 13 amino acids long. The V and J ends lost 3 bases and 5 bases respectively, with 10 bases between them. Germline V gene sequence: CDR1 LNHNV, CDR2 YYDKDF (reference sequence). The CDR3 DNA is TGTGCCACCAGCAGCACGGGAAGGACTGAAGCTTTCTTT. This sequence encodes CATSSTGRTEAFF.

For the CDR3, the DNA is TGTGCCAGCAAAGCGATGGTTAAAGATACGCAGTATTTT. Amino acid sequence: CASKAMVKDTQYF. This chain links TRBV6-1 with TRBJ2-3, with no clear D. CDR3 size: 13 residues. The germline V gene encodes CDR1 MNHNS and CDR2 SASEGT. Trimming left V 7 bases short and J 5 bases short, with 13 bases between.

The chain has TRBV5-6 and TRBJ1-1; D not certain. Trimming removed 0 bases from V and 4 bases from J, with 4 bases in between. The CDR3 is made up of 12 amino acids. From germline, CDR1 is SGHDT and CDR2 YYEEEE. The CDR3 DNA reads as TGTGCCAGCAGCTTGGGAGCCACTGAAGCTTTCTTT. Translation gives CASSLGATEAFF.

This clone was picked up one time. The chain carries TRBV5-1 and TRBJ1-1; weak D call: TRBD1 (5 bases). The CDR3 totals 15 residues. Trimming removed 3 bases at V and 3 bases at J, with 15 bases between. Germline V gene sequence: CDR1 SGHRS, CDR2 YFSETQ. As DNA, the CDR3 is TGCGCCAGCAGCTCGGGAGGCAGGGCCCACACTGAAGCTTTCTTT. Encoded protein: CASSSGGRAHTEAFF.

The chain uses TRBV5-5 and TRBJ1-1; no clear D. Germline V gene lookup returns CDR1 SGHKS and CDR2 YYEKEE (reference sequence). This CDR3 comprises 13 residues. Trimming took off 1 base at V and 5 bases at J, with 9 bases between the two ends. CDR3 coding DNA: TGTGCCAGCAGCTTGTTCTACGGGACTGAAGCTTTCTTT. Protein: CASSLFYGTEAFF.

V usage is TRBV9 and J usage is TRBJ2-5, with D possibly being TRBD2 (5 bases). V shed 0 bases and J shed 0 bases, with 9 bases lying between them. Germline V gene data show CDR1 as SGDLS and CDR2 as YYNGEE. There are 15 residues in the CDR3. The CDR3 loop reads CASSVGSGDQETQYF. For the CDR3, the DNA is TGTGCCAGCAGCGTAGGGTCCGGGGACCAAGAGACCCAGTACTTC.

V gene TRBV15 combines with J gene TRBJ1-2, with a weak D call TRBD1 (6 bases). From germline, CDR1 is LNHNV and CDR2 YYDKDF (reference sequence). Trimming stripped 3 bases from V and 5 bases from J, with 10 bases between. The CDR3 is 13 amino acids. The DNA for the CDR3 is TGTGCCACCAGCAGGGGGGCAGGATATGGCTACACCTTC. It specifies CATSRGAGYGYTF.

The V call is TRBV30, the J call TRBJ1-2; TRBD1 agrees at 7 bases. The CDR3 length is 18 residues. V trimming: 3 bases; J trimming: 0 bases; junction bases outside the gene matches: 16. Germline V lookup: CDR1 GTSNPN, CDR2 SVGIG (reference sequence). The CDR3 loop is CAWRPPTGIELSNYGYTF. CDR3 coding DNA: TGTGCCTGGAGGCCTCCGACAGGGATAGAGCTTTCTAACTATGGCTACACCTTC.

This chain joins TRBV7-9 and TRBJ2-7; D might be TRBD2 (5 bases). Trimming took 5 bases from V and 2 from J, leaving 19 bases between them. CDR1 SEHNR and CDR2 FQNEAQ come from the germline V gene (reference sequence). The CDR3 runs 16 residues. The chain's CDR3 is CASSPPSGSTAYEQYF. The CDR3 nucleotides are TGTGCCAGCAGCCCCCCTAGTGGGAGTACGGCCTACGAGCAGTACTTC.

The CDR3 region is CASSPWTGSNQPQHF. The CDR3 DNA follows: TGCGCCAGCAGCCCGTGGACAGGGTCTAATCAGCCCCAGCATTTT. J is TRBJ1-5 and V is TRBV5-1; 8 bases are shared with TRBD1. This CDR3 region has 15 residues. V was clipped by 4 bases and J by 4 bases; unmatched bases: 7. The germline V gene has CDR1 SGHRS and CDR2 YFSETQ.

In its sample, this clone is medium-sized. V usage is TRBV10-2 and J usage is TRBJ2-7, with 7 bases that match TRBD1. Trimming removed 3 bases from V and 3 bases from J; junction bases left unmatched: 5. CDR3 length: 14 residues. Germline V gene data show CDR1 as WSHSY and CDR2 as SAAADI. CDR3 amino acids: CASSDAGGFYEQYF. In DNA form, the CDR3 reads TGCGCCAGCAGTGATGCAGGGGGTTTCTACGAGCAGTACTTC.

The CDR3 loop reads CAWSVPEAAGELFF. CDR3 in DNA: TGTGCCTGGAGTGTACCCGAGGCGGCCGGGGAGCTGTTTTTT. The chain has TRBV30 and TRBJ2-2; D ambiguous. The CDR3 is 14 residues long. V dropped 0 bases and J dropped 6 bases, with 11 bases sitting between them. CDR1 is GTSNPN, CDR2 SVGIG, per germline (reference sequence).